The rows below give T cell receptor beta chains drawn from one sample of a study of shared clonotypes between healthy human individuals. Some clones are missing from TCRdb's copy, which holds only in-frame ones; the method was immunoSEQ multiplex PCR. The sample lists more than 1,200,000 clones, 98% occurring once. Sample: naive CD4+ T cells sorted from blood. These TCRs come from a man aged 25 to 40 in good health. The CDR3 runs from the conserved cysteine through the conserved F or W. Each record gives: J gene, clone size, V gene, D gene, CDR3 DNA, CDR3 protein. A D gene is named only where the DNA matches it firmly. Rows may omit the clone size; those that give it use once, few, many or a size class.

>TRBJ2-7|-|TRBV15|-
TGTGCCACCAGCAGAGAGGCGGGAAGCTCCTACGAGCAGTACTTC
CATSREAGSSYEQYF
>TRBJ2-7|-|TRBV18|-
TGTGCCAGCTCACCACTAGGGATCAACGAGCAGTACTTC
CASSPLGINEQYF
>TRBJ1-1|-|TRBV18|TRBD1
TGTGCCAGCTCAGAGCGCCGGGACAGGGCGAACACTGAAGCTTTCTTT
CASSERRDRANTEAFF
>TRBJ2-5|-|TRBV11-3|TRBD2
TGTGCCAGCAGCACCGGACTAGCGGGAGGAGGAGAGACCCAGTACTTC
CASSTGLAGGGETQYF
>TRBJ1-1|-|TRBV14|-
TGTGCCAGCAGCCAACAGACTACGGAAGCTTTCTTT
CASSQQTTEAFF
>TRBJ2-5|-|TRBV2|TRBD2
TGTGCCAGCACCGGGACTAGCACCCTGGGGGCCCAGTACTTC
CASTGTSTLGAQYF
>TRBJ1-6|-|TRBV5-6|-
TGTGCCAGCAGCTTACGGATGCTCCACTTT
CASSLRMLHF
>TRBJ1-1|-|TRBV18|-
TGTGCCAGCTCACCCTTACACGGGACAATGAACACTGAAGCTTTCTTT
CASSPLHGTMNTEAFF
>TRBJ2-7|once|TRBV6-1|TRBD2
TGTGCCAGCAGCCTACTAGCGGCCTACGAGCAGTACTTC
CASSLLAAYEQYF
>TRBJ2-7|-|TRBV10-3|-
TGTGCCATCAGCATCGGAACGCAGGGAGCCTACGAGCAGTACTTC
CAISIGTQGAYEQYF
>TRBJ1-1|-|TRBV30|-
TGTGCCTGGACGGCAGGGGTCGGCACTGAAGCTTTCTTT
CAWTAGVGTEAFF
>TRBJ2-3|-|TRBV30|TRBD2
TGTGCCTGGAGTCTCGGGACTAGCGGGAGAAGAGATACGCAGTATTTT
CAWSLGTSGRRDTQYF
>TRBJ2-1|-|TRBV11-2|-
TGTGCCAGCAGCCGGAATCTATTAGCGGATACCTACAATGAGCAGTTCTTC
CASSRNLLADTYNEQFF
>TRBJ2-3|-|TRBV7-9|TRBD2
TGTGCCAGCAGCCCTAGAGGCGCTAGCGGGAACACAGATACGCAGTATTTT
CASSPRGASGNTDTQYF
>TRBJ2-6|-|TRBV5-5|-
TGTGCCAGCAGCTTGGGTCTCTCTGGGGCCAACGTCCTGACTTTC
CASSLGLSGANVLTF
>TRBJ2-7|few|TRBV28|-
TGTGCCAGCAGCAACTACGAGCAGTACTTC
CASSNYEQYF
>TRBJ2-1|-|TRBV21-1|-
TGTGCCAGCACTGATCGTCGGAGGTTGGACAATGAGCAGTTCTTC
CASTDRRRLDNEQFF
>TRBJ2-7|-|TRBV18|TRBD2
TGTGCCAGCTCCCCGGGACTAGTTGGGTACGAGCAGTACTTC
CASSPGLVGYEQYF
>TRBJ1-3|-|TRBV4-1|-
TGCGCCAGCAGCCAAAACGGTGACTCACGCTCTGGAAACACCATATATTTT
CASSQNGDSRSGNTIYF
>TRBJ2-7|-|TRBV28|TRBD2
TGTGCCAGCAGTCCGGGACTAGCGGGAATTCTCTACGAGCAGTACTTC
CASSPGLAGILYEQYF
>TRBJ2-5|-|TRBV5-4|TRBD2
TGTGCCAGCAGCCTAGGGACTAGCGGGAGAATGGAGACCCAGTACTTC
CASSLGTSGRMETQYF
>TRBJ1-2|-|TRBV18|TRBD1
TGTGCCAGCTCTCTCGTCCCGGGACAGGGGGCGCAGGACTATGGCTACACCTTC
CASSLVPGQGAQDYGYTF
>TRBJ2-2|-|TRBV11-2|-
TGTGCCAGCAGGTCCGGAGGGCCCATTCTGAGCACCGGGGAGCTGTTTTTT
CASRSGGPILSTGELFF
>TRBJ2-1|-|TRBV11-3|-
TGTGCCAGCAGCTCCAGTGATGGTGAGCAGTTCTTC
CASSSSDGEQFF
>TRBJ2-1|-|TRBV7-3|TRBD1
TGTGCCAGCAGCCGAAGGGACAGTAACCATGAGCAGTTCTTC
CASSRRDSNHEQFF
>TRBJ2-7|-|TRBV5-4|-
TGTGCCAGCAGCGCGGGACCATCCTACGAGCAGTACTTC
CASSAGPSYEQYF
>TRBJ2-7|-|TRBV10-2|-
TGCGCCAGCAGTCAGAACCCGGCGGCGTCCTACGAGCAGTACTTC
CASSQNPAASYEQYF
>TRBJ2-1|-|TRBV5-1|-
TGCGCCAGCAGCCTCTCCAAAGGGAGCTCCTACAATGAGCAGTTCTTC
CASSLSKGSSYNEQFF